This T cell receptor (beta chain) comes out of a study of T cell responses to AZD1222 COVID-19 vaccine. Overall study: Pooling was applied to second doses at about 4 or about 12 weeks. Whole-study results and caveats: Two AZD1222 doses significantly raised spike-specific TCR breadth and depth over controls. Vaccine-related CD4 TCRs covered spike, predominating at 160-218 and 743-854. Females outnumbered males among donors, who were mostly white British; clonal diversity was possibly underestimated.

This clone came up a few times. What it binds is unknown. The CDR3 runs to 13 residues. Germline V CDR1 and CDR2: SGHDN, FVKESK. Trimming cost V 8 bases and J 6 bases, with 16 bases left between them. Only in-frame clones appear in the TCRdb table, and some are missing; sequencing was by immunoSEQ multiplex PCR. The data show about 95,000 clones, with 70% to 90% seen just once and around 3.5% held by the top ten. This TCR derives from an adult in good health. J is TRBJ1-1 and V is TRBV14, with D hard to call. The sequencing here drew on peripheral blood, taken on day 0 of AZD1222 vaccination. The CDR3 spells CASARSEISEAFF. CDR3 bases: TGTGCCAGCGCCAGGTCGGAGATTTCTGAAGCTTTCTTT.